This entry describes one T cell receptor beta chain. Its target is unknown. Positive CCR7 selection of CD45RO-negative cells yielded the naive CD8 cells, and terminally differentiated effector memory CD45RA+ cells were excluded. Germline V gene lookup returns CDR1 LGHNA and CDR2 YSLEER. Unmatched junction bases numbered 11, after V lost 1 base and J lost 2 bases. The CDR3 extends over 18 amino acids. The repertoire was sequenced with immunoSEQ multiplex PCR; TCRdb's copy has only in-frame clones and lacks some. The table shows around 2,000,000 clones, with around 96% occurring only once. The data are from a study of shared clonotypes between healthy human individuals. Whole-study context: Aged 18 to 49, the donors were a couple of women and a few men. Study-wide results and caveats: Depth of sequencing was expected to influence donor clonotype sharing. Unshared clonotypes carried lower generation probabilities than those common to all four donors.

The sequence was obtained from a man younger than 30 in good health. The rearrangement joins TRBV4-3 to TRBJ2-7, with 10 bases aligning to TRBD2. The sequenced sample was naive CD8+ T cells sorted from blood. CDR3 DNA sequence: TGCGCCAGCAGCCAAGGGGTGGGAGCGGGAGGGCCCACCTACGAGCAGTACTTC. Its translation is CASSQGVGAGGPTYEQYF.